This TCR beta chain was found in a study of blood T cell repertoires in COVID-19. Study details: Collection of acute and convalescent COVID-19 samples took place in the United States, Italy and Spain. The analysed material was cDNA or gDNA that came from T cells, B-cell-depleted T cells, or PBMCs.

This CDR3 has 16 residues. CDR1 and CDR2 (germline): LNHDA, SQIVND (reference sequence). Trimming cost V 8 bases and J 3 bases, with 20 bases left between them. Authors' analysis steps: Estimates of nucleated cell counts were drawn from the amplification of reference gene primers. Data came from immunoSEQ multiplex PCR; TCRdb stores just in-frame clones and leaves some out. The V and J calls and clone size were taken over from that table, and D and trimming were inferred from the DNA. In the table there are 85,000 to 110,000 clones, more than 70% of which are singletons. The rearrangement joins TRBV19 to TRBJ2-1; a possible D gene is TRBD2 (8 bases). This clonotype was sampled from a woman of 80 years or more in a cohort sampled during active COVID-19. Sequenced input: peripheral blood. This CDR3 reads CASAGTAGVFYNEQFF. The CDR3 nucleotides are TGTGCCAGTGCCGGGACAGCGGGAGTCTTCTACAATGAGCAGTTCTTC.